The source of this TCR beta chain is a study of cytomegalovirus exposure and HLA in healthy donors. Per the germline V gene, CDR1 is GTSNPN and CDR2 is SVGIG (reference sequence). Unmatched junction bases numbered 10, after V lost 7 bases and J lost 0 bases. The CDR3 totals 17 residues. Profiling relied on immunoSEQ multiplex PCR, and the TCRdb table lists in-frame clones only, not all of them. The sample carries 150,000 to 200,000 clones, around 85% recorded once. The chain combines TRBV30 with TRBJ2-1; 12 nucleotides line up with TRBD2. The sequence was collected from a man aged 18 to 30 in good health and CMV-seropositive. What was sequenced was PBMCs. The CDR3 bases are TGTGCCTTAACTAGCGGGGGGCTTATGAGCTCCTACAATGAGCAGTTCTTC. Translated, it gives CALTSGGLMSSYNEQFF.